One sample yielded the 28 T cell receptor beta chains listed below, sequenced in a study of blood T cell repertoires in COVID-19. The data were produced by immunoSEQ multiplex PCR, yet TCRdb's version contains in-frame clones alone and is incomplete. The sample shows 350,000 or so clones, around nine tenths of them seen only once. Source material: PBMCs or T cells enriched from blood (not recorded which). Receptor source: a woman aged 30 to 39 who had been exposed to COVID-19.

The chain uses TRBV12-3 or TRBV12-4 and TRBJ2-7; D is unclear. The V end was cut by 5 bases, the J end by 2 bases, with 10 bases between. CDR3 length: 13 amino acids. CDR3 residues: CASSLDTPYEQYF. CDR3 nucleotides: TGTGCCAGCAGTCTTGACACTCCCTACGAGCAGTACTTC.

The chain carries TRBV6-4 and TRBJ2-2; TRBD1 might be the D (5 bases). The CDR3 is 14 amino acids. Germline-derived CDR1 and CDR2 are MRHNA and SNTAGT. V was pared by 6 bases and J by 3 bases, with 11 bases between. The chain's CDR3 is CASRKGPDTGELFF. In nucleotides, the CDR3 is TGTGCCAGCAGAAAGGGGCCCGACACCGGGGAGCTGTTTTTT.

The chain recombines TRBV19 with TRBJ1-5, with D perhaps TRBD1 (6 bases). The CDR3 totals 13 residues. Germline V gene data show CDR1 as LNHDA and CDR2 as SQIVND (reference sequence). CDR3 residues: CAGGQGTNQPQHF. In DNA form, the CDR3 reads TGTGCTGGTGGGCAGGGGACCAATCAGCCCCAGCATTTT.

V gene TRBV6-5 combines with J gene TRBJ1-3; no clear D. The V and J ends lost 1 base and 0 bases respectively, with 10 bases between them. The CDR3 runs to 16 residues. The germline V gene has CDR1 MNHEY and CDR2 SVGAGI. In DNA, the CDR3 is TGTGCCAGCAGTTACTTGTCAGGCGTCTCTGGAAACACCATATATTTT. Translation: CASSYLSGVSGNTIYF.

This chain uses TRBV5-1 with TRBJ2-2, with D possibly TRBD1 on 6 matching bases. Trimming took 2 bases from V and 7 from J, leaving 15 bases between them. Germline CDR1 and CDR2: SGHRS and YFSETQ. CDR3 length: 15 residues. The CDR3 sequence: CASSLSGHQDGELFF. The CDR3 DNA reads as TGCGCCAGCAGCTTATCGGGACATCAGGACGGGGAGCTGTTTTTT.

The CDR3 DNA sequence: TGTGCCAGCAGTGACCAGGGGGCTCTGAACACTGAAGCTTTCTTT. It yields the protein CASSDQGALNTEAFF. The chain combines TRBV6-1 with TRBJ1-1; 8 bases match TRBD1. Trimming took 3 bases from V and 0 from J; bases not matched to a gene: 3. Germline assignment: CDR1 MNHNS and CDR2 SASEGT. The CDR3 has 15 amino acids.

The gene calls are TRBV9 and TRBJ1-2; TRBD1 agrees at 11 bases. V was clipped by 3 bases and J by 7 bases; unmatched bases: 8. Germline CDR1 is SGDLS and CDR2 is YYNGEE. The CDR3 is made up of 15 amino acids. CDR3 bases: TGTGCCAGCAGCGCGACGGGACAGGGGGTCGGTGGCTACACCTTC. Its protein is CASSATGQGVGGYTF.

This chain links TRBV25-1 with TRBJ1-5, with D tentatively TRBD1 (5 bases). The CDR3 contains 16 residues. Trimming left V 3 bases short and J 3 bases short, with 15 bases between. CDR1 is MGHDK, CDR2 SYGVNS, per germline. The CDR3 nucleotides are TGTGCCAGCAGTGATGGACAAATAGGCACCAATCAGCCCCAGCATTTT. Its translation is CASSDGQIGTNQPQHF.

The V call is TRBV19, the J call TRBJ1-1; TRBD1 matches 9 bases. CDR1 LNHDA and CDR2 SQIVND come from the germline V gene (reference sequence). The CDR3 runs 15 residues. V lost 3 bases, J lost 1 base, and 3 bases stayed unmatched. CDR3 sequence: CASSMGQGWNTEAFF. DNA of the CDR3: TGTGCCAGTAGTATGGGACAGGGCTGGAACACTGAAGCTTTCTTT.

The chain is built from TRBV7-6 and TRBJ1-5; 10 bases are a match to TRBD1. Germline trimming cut 1 base from V and 1 base from J; bases unmatched to any gene: 4. CDR3 length equals 17 residues. From germline, CDR1 is SGHVS and CDR2 FNYEAQ. The CDR3 protein is CASSLGGQGISNQPQHF. For the CDR3, the DNA is TGTGCCAGCAGCTTAGGGGGACAGGGGATAAGCAATCAGCCCCAGCATTTT.

The V and J genes are TRBV10-1 and TRBJ2-1; D perhaps matches TRBD2 (7 bases). Germline assignment: CDR1 WNHNN and CDR2 SYGVQD (reference sequence). The CDR3 spans 16 residues. Between the trimmed V and J ends, which lost 0 bases and 4 bases, there was a span of 13 bases. This CDR3 reads CASSESKGGGYNEQFF. CDR3 coding DNA: TGCGCCAGCAGTGAGTCAAAGGGAGGGGGGTACAATGAGCAGTTCTTC.

This clone was counted between two and nine times. This chain links TRBV6-5 with TRBJ1-1, with D hard to call. Trimming cost V 1 base and J 0 bases, with 6 bases left between them. The CDR3 covers 14 residues. Germline V gene data show CDR1 as MNHEY and CDR2 as SVGAGI. CDR3 nucleotides: TGTGCCAGCAGTTACTTGGCCGTGAACACTGAAGCTTTCTTT. It codes for CASSYLAVNTEAFF.

The chain joins TRBV30 to TRBJ2-6; 10 bases align to TRBD1. The CDR3 totals 14 residues. CDR1 is GTSNPN, CDR2 SVGIG, per germline (reference sequence). The junction had 1 base not matched to a gene; V was cut back by 5 bases and J by 3 bases. The CDR3 sequence is CAWDRGLGANVLTF. In DNA, the CDR3 is TGTGCCTGGGACAGGGGGCTTGGGGCCAACGTCCTGACTTTC.

The chain is built from TRBV27 and TRBJ2-1; 7 bases map to TRBD1. After removal of 5 bases from V and 7 bases from J, the junction contained 14 bases not matched to a gene. The CDR3 contains 16 residues. Germline values: CDR1 MNHEY, CDR2 SMNVEV (reference sequence). The CDR3 DNA is TGTGCCAGCAGTCCTTACCGGACAGGATTTCATAATGAGCAGTTCTTC. Encoded protein: CASSPYRTGFHNEQFF.

This clone was counted only a few times. CDR3: CASSPGTRNSPLHF. The CDR3 DNA reads as TGTGCCAGCAGTCCCGGGACACGGAATTCACCCCTCCACTTT. V usage is TRBV7-6 and J usage is TRBJ1-6; the D gene is possibly TRBD1 (6 bases). The germline CDR1 and CDR2 sequences are SGHVS and FNYEAQ. Trimming took 6 bases from V and 7 from J, leaving 13 bases between them. This CDR3 has 14 amino acids.

The genes are TRBV5-4 and TRBJ2-7; D possibly corresponds to TRBD2 (5 bases). The germline V and J ends were trimmed by 0 bases and 6 bases, with 13 bases remaining between them. This CDR3 region has 14 residues. The germline CDR1 and CDR2 sequences are SGHNT and YYREEE (reference sequence). The CDR3 DNA reads TGTGCCAGCAGCTTGGAAATAGCGATTAGCGAGCAGTACTTC. Protein product: CASSLEIAISEQYF.

CDR3 DNA sequence: TGTGCCAGCACCCGGCCCCCGGTGGGGACAGGGATAACAGATACGCAGTATTTT. Its translation is CASTRPPVGTGITDTQYF. V usage is TRBV7-9 and J usage is TRBJ2-3, with 9 positions matching TRBD1. The CDR3 runs 18 residues. Per germline, CDR1 SEHNR and CDR2 FQNEAQ (reference sequence). V gave up 7 bases and J gave up 3 bases; unmatched junction bases: 17. Together with reference TRBV7-9 and TRBJ2-3, the CDR3 gives the full variable domain: DTGVSQNPRHKITKRGQNVTFRCDPISEHNRLYWYRQTLGQGPEFLTYFQNEAQLEKSRLLSDRFSAERPKGSFSTLEIQRTEQGDSAMYLCASTRPPVGTGITDTQYFGPGTRLTVL.

The chain uses TRBV4-1 and TRBJ1-2, with TRBD1 matching over 9 bases. CDR3 length equals 17 residues. V lost 4 bases and J lost 8; bases outside the gene matches: 17. Looked up from germline, CDR1 is MGHRA and CDR2 is YSYEKL. The CDR3 DNA reads TGCGCCAGCAGCCGAGAGCTGGGAGGACAGGGGAATAGGGGCTACACCTTC. Its protein product is CASSRELGGQGNRGYTF.

The CDR3 spells CASSQDFGLNEQFF. In nucleotides, the CDR3 is TGTGCCAGCAGCCAAGATTTCGGGTTAAATGAGCAGTTCTTC. V and J are TRBV14 and TRBJ2-1; D is uncertain. This CDR3 has 14 amino acids. The germline V gene encodes CDR1 SGHDN and CDR2 FVKESK. The V end lost 0 bases, the J end lost 7 bases, and 10 bases lay between the germline ends.

The chain has TRBV7-9 and TRBJ1-5; D uncertain. V lost 4 bases to trimming and J lost 7 bases, with 29 bases between them. From germline, CDR1 is SEHNR and CDR2 FQNEAQ (reference sequence). The CDR3 consists of 19 residues. The CDR3 DNA reads as TGTGCCAGCAGCTCCAACCTCACCCCGGGGAAACCAGCTGTACAGCCCCAGCATTTT. Translation: CASSSNLTPGKPAVQPQHF.

The chain is built from TRBV29-1 and TRBJ2-7, with D possibly TRBD2 on 6 matching bases. V gave up 2 bases and J gave up 6 bases, with 17 bases separating them. The CDR3 is made up of 14 amino acids. Germline loops: CDR1 SQVTM, CDR2 ANQGSEA. The CDR3 region is CSVELGGRVFEQYF. CDR3 coding DNA: TGCAGCGTTGAATTGGGAGGCAGGGTATTCGAGCAGTACTTC.

This rearrangement joins TRBV9 to TRBJ1-5; D uncertain. The CDR3 is 15 residues long. CDR1 SGDLS and CDR2 YYNGEE come from the germline V gene. V lost 0 bases and J 0 bases, leaving 7 bases between the germline ends. In DNA, the CDR3 is TGTGCCAGCAGCGTAGACGGTTATAGCAATCAGCCCCAGCATTTT. Protein product: CASSVDGYSNQPQHF.

The chain has TRBV11-2 and TRBJ2-3; no definite D call. The CDR3 consists of 16 residues. Per germline, CDR1 SGHAT and CDR2 FQNNGV. Trimming left V 0 bases short and J 6 bases short, with 16 bases between. DNA of the CDR3: TGTGCCAGCAGCTTAGATCAATCAATAATGGCCGATACGCAGTATTTT. Amino acids: CASSLDQSIMADTQYF. Variable domain in full (rest from reference TRBV11-2 and TRBJ2-3): EAGVAQSPRYKIIEKRQSVAFWCNPISGHATLYWYQQILGQGPKLLIQFQNNGVVDDSQLPKDRFSAERLKGVDSTLKIQPAKLEDSAVYLCASSLDQSIMADTQYFGPGTRLTVL.

CDR3 in DNA: TGTGCCAGTAGCCCCAGGGGGGATACGCAGTATTTT. Translated: CASSPRGDTQYF. The chain combines TRBV19 with TRBJ2-3; 7 nucleotides match TRBD1. Per germline, CDR1 LNHDA and CDR2 SQIVND (reference sequence). This CDR3 region has 12 residues. V was pared by 6 bases and J by 6 bases, with 3 bases of the junction left unmatched.

The rearrangement uses TRBV27 and TRBJ1-1; TRBD1 is a possible D gene (5 bases). The ends were cut back, 5 bases at V and 7 bases at J, with 17 bases in the middle. Germline V gene sequence: CDR1 MNHEY, CDR2 SMNVEV (reference sequence). The CDR3 spans 14 residues. The DNA of the CDR3 is TGTGCCAGCAGTCTGGGACTCCAGACCCGTGAAGCTTTCTTT. Its protein is CASSLGLQTREAFF.

The J gene is TRBJ1-6, the V gene TRBV15; 7 bases map to TRBD1. J was trimmed by 11 bases and V by 4 bases; bases with no gene match: 8. CDR3 size: 14 residues. Germline V lookup: CDR1 LNHNV, CDR2 YYDKDF (reference sequence). CDR3 coding DNA: TGTGCCACCAGCAACGACAGGGTTTGGGCACCCCTCCACTTT. Translated, it gives CATSNDRVWAPLHF.

The table lists this clone with a few counts. The rearrangement uses TRBV7-9 and TRBJ1-5, with 9 bases that match TRBD1. Germline V gene data show CDR1 as SEHNR and CDR2 as FQNEAQ (reference sequence). The ends lost 3 bases at V and 7 bases at J; junction bases unmatched: 4. CDR3 length equals 14 residues. CDR3 region: CASSFRDRDQPQHF. In DNA form, the CDR3 reads TGTGCCAGCAGCTTCCGGGACAGGGACCAGCCCCAGCATTTT.

The chain recombines TRBV5-6 with TRBJ1-1, with D tentatively TRBD1 (6 bases). Trimming shortened V by 4 bases and J by 4 bases, and 8 bases separated the two germline ends. This CDR3 comprises 12 residues. Germline lookup yields CDR1 SGHDT and CDR2 YYEEEE. CDR3 sequence (DNA): TGTGCCAGCAGCATGACAGGCACTGAAGCTTTCTTT. Its translation: CASSMTGTEAFF.